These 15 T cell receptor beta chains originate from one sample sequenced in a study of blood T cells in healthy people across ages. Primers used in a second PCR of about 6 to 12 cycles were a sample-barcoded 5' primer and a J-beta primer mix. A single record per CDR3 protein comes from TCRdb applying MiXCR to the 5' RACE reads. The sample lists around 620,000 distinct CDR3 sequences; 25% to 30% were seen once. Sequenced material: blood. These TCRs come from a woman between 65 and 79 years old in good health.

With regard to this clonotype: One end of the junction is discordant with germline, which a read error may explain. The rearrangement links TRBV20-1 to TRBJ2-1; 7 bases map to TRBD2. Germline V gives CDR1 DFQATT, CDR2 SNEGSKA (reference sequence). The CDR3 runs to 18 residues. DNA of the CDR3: TGCAGTGCTAGAGATTTTAACAGTTTTCGGACTAGTGGCTACGAGCAGTGCTTC. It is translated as CSARDFNSFRTSGYEQCF.

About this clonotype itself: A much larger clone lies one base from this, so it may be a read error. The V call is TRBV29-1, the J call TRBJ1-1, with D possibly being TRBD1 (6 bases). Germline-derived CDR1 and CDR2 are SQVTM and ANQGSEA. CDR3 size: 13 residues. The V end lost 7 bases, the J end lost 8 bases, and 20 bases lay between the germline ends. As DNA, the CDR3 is TGCAGCGGGAGGGACAACCGTAGGGGCGAAGCTTTCTTT. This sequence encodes CSGRDNRRGEAFF. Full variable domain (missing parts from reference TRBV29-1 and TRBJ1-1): SAVISQKPSRDICQRGTSLTIQCQVDSQVTMMFWYRQQPGQSLTLIATANQGSEATYESGFVIDKFPISRPNLTFSTLTVSNMSPEDSSIYLCSGRDNRRGEAFFGQGTRLTVV.

As DNA, the CDR3 is TGTGCCAGCAGTGAGGCAGGCCGAGGCCCAAACATTCAGTACTTC. The encoded protein is CASSEAGRGPNIQYF. The J gene is TRBJ2-4, the V gene TRBV2, with unresolved D. The CDR3 loop spans 15 amino acids. From germline, CDR1 is SNHLY and CDR2 FYNNEI. V was trimmed by 3 bases and J by 6 bases, leaving 15 bases between them.

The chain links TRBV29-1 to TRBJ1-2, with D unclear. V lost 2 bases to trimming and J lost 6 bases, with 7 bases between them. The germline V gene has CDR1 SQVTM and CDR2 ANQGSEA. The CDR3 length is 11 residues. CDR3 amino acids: CSVEKGDGYTF. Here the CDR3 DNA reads TGCAGCGTTGAAAAAGGCGATGGCTACACCTTC.

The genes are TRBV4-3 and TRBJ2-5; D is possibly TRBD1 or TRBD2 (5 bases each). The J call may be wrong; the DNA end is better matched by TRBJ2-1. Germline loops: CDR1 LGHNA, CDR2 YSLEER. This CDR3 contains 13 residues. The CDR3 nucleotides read TGCGCCAGCAGCCAAGAACCCGGGACCGAGCAGTTCTTC. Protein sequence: CASSQEPGTEQFF.

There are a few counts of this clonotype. In DNA, the CDR3 is TGTGCCAGCAGTAGCCAGGGAGAAGGAAACACCATATATTTT. Amino acid sequence: CASSSQGEGNTIYF. The V gene is TRBV6-1, the J gene TRBJ1-3; D is possibly TRBD1 (5 bases). The CDR3 length is 14 residues. From germline, CDR1 is MNHNS and CDR2 SASEGT. The germline V and J ends were trimmed by 5 bases and 4 bases, with 12 bases remaining between them.

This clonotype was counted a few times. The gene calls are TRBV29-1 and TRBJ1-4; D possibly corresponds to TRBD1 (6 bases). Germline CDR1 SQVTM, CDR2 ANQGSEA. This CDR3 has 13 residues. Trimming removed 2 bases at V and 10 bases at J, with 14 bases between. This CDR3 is CSVEPGAEGKLFF. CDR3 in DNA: TGCAGCGTTGAACCGGGGGCCGAGGGAAAACTGTTTTTT.

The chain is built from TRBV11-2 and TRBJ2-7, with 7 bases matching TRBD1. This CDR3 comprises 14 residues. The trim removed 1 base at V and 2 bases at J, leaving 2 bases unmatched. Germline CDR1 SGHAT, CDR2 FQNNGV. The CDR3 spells CASSLVDRTYEQYF. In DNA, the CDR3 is TGTGCCAGCAGCTTAGTGGACAGGACCTACGAGCAGTACTTC.

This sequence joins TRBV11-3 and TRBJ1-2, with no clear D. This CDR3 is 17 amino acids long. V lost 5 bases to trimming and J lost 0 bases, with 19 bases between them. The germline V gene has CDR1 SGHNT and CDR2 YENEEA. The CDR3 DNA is TGTGCCAGCAGCGAACCGCGGGGAGGAGGATCTAACTATGGCTACACCTTC. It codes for CASSEPRGGGSNYGYTF.

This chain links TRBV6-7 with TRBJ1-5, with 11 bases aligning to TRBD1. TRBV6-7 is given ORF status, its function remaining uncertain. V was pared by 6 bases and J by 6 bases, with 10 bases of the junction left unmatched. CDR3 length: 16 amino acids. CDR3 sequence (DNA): TGTGCCAGCAGGTATACCGGGACAGGGGGAATTCAGCCCCAGCATTTT. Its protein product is CASRYTGTGGIQPQHF.

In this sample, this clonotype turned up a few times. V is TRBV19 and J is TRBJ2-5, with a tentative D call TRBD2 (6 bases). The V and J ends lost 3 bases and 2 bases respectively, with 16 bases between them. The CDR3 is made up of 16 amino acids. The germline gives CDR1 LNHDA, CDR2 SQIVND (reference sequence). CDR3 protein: CASSIIGAAGQETQYF. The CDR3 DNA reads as TGTGCCAGTAGTATTATTGGCGCGGCGGGGCAAGAGACCCAGTACTTC. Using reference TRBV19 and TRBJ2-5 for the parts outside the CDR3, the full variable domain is DGGITQSPKYLFRKEGQNVTLSCEQNLNHDAMYWYRQDPGQGLRLIYYSQIVNDFQKGDIAEGYSVSREKKESFPLTVTSAQKNPTAFYLCASSIIGAAGQETQYFGPGTRLLVL.

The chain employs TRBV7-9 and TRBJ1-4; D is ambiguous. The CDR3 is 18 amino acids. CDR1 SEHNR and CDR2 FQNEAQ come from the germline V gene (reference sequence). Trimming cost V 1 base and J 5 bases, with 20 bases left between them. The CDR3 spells CASSLGRARGDGNEKLFF. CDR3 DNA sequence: TGTGCCAGCAGCTTAGGAAGGGCACGCGGAGACGGGAATGAAAAACTGTTTTTT.

The CDR3 region is CASSIGRANEQFF. The CDR3, as DNA: TGTGCCAGTAGTATCGGGCGCGCCAATGAGCAGTTCTTC. V usage is TRBV19 and J usage is TRBJ2-7; no firm D call. The J call may not be correct, given that the DNA end is closer to TRBJ2-1. In germline, CDR1 is LNHDA, CDR2 SQIVND (reference sequence). This CDR3 comprises 13 residues.

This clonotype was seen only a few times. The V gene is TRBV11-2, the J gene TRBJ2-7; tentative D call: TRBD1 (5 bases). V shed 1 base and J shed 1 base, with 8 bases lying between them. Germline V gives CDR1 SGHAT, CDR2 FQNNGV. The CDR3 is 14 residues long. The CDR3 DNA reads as TGTGCCAGCAGCTTAGTGTACAGGTCCTACGAGCAGTACTTC. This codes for CASSLVYRSYEQYF.

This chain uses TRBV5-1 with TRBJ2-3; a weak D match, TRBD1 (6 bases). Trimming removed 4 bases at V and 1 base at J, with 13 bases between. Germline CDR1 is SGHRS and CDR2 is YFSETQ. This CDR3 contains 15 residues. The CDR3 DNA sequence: TGCGCCAGCAGCCCAAGGGACACCCGCACAGATACGCAGTATTTT. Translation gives CASSPRDTRTDTQYF.